This paragraph reports one T cell receptor (beta chain). Its cognate antigen is unknown. This sample is drawn from a study of T cells expressing NK-cell markers. Study details: Seven of the eight sequenced donors were HCMV-seropositive; one was seronegative. Study observations and caveats: The dominant NKG2C+ clonotypes represented about 1.0-8% of CD8+ T cells in six donors. Several donors showed these clonotypes also leading the CD3+CD56-NKG2C+ fraction.

Researchers built TCR beta cDNA using 5'RACE template switching with UMIs. Using the 5' RACE reads, TCRdb records one entry per CDR3 protein without DNA. The sample data list about 300,000 distinct CDR3 sequences. This CDR3 region has 15 residues. Germline lookup yields CDR1 SGHTA and CDR2 FQGTGA. The TCR originated in a woman aged 18-69 years in good health. The V gene is TRBV7-3, the J gene TRBJ2-2; there is no DNA to check the TCRdb D call of TRBD1. The sequencing sample was made of blood T cells: a sorted CD56 or NKG2C T cell subset, CD4+ or CD8+ T cells, or bulk PBMC T cells (not recorded which). The CDR3 loop is CASSLGGFNTGELFF. Looking up the rest from reference TRBV7-3 and TRBJ2-2 gives the full variable domain: GAGVSQTPSNKVTEKGKYVELRCDPISGHTALYWYRQSLGQGPEFLIYFQGTGAADDSGLPNDRFFAVRPEGSVSTLKIQRTERGDSAVYLCASSLGGFNTGELFFGEGSRLTVL.